The 20 T cell receptor beta chains in this list originate from one sample, sequenced in a study of blood T cell repertoires in COVID-19 (dated by TCRdb to 2018 to 2021). The library was generated by the immunoSEQ multiplex PCR assay. TCRdb retrieved this table from immuneACCESS and kept in-frame rearrangements only. Not all clones are present; in checked studies, unresolved V genes account for under half, and no reason is known for the remainder. The sample includes 150,000 to 200,000 clones, with roughly 83% observed a single time. The ten largest account for around 5.9% of the sample. Sequences were obtained from peripheral blood. These receptors originate from a woman between 40 and 55 years old with COVID-19, enrolled during active disease.

The V call is TRBV11-2, the J call TRBJ2-5; TRBD2 matches at 11 bases. The trim removed 5 bases at V and 5 bases at J, leaving 7 bases unmatched. The germline CDR1 and CDR2 sequences are SGHAT and FQNNGV. The CDR3 runs 15 residues. The CDR3 DNA reads as TGTGCCAGCAGCCTCGTAGCGGGGGGGCATGAGACCCAGTACTTC. It specifies CASSLVAGGHETQYF. The full variable domain, completed using reference TRBV11-2 and TRBJ2-5, is EAGVAQSPRYKIIEKRQSVAFWCNPISGHATLYWYQQILGQGPKLLIQFQNNGVVDDSQLPKDRFSAERLKGVDSTLKIQPAKLEDSAVYLCASSLVAGGHETQYFGPGTRLLVL.

CDR3 in amino acids: CASGVRGVGVETQYF. The CDR3, as DNA: TGTGCCAGCGGCGTTCGAGGAGTAGGCGTGGAGACCCAGTACTTC. The rearrangement joins TRBV6-5 to TRBJ2-5; D remains ambiguous. This CDR3 region has 15 residues. V was trimmed by 8 bases and J by 5 bases, leaving 21 bases between them. Germline V gives CDR1 MNHEY, CDR2 SVGAGI.

This chain joins TRBV5-6 and TRBJ2-7, with D maybe TRBD2 (5 bases). The germline gives CDR1 SGHDT, CDR2 YYEEEE. The CDR3 is made up of 16 amino acids. V dropped 6 bases and J dropped 2 bases, with 21 bases sitting between them. This CDR3 reads CASIIPYSRGAYEQYF. Here the CDR3 DNA reads TGTGCCAGCATCATCCCGTATTCTCGGGGAGCCTACGAGCAGTACTTC.

This rearrangement joins TRBV6-5 to TRBJ1-2; TRBD1 matches 8 bases. From germline, CDR1 is MNHEY and CDR2 SVGAGI. CDR3 length equals 12 residues. Losses at the gene ends were 6 bases for V and 7 bases for J; bases not matched to a gene: 4. The CDR3 protein is CASSDRGGGYTF. In DNA, the CDR3 is TGTGCCAGCAGCGACAGGGGAGGTGGCTACACCTTC.

The rearrangement uses TRBV27 and TRBJ2-4, with TRBD2 as a possible D gene (5 bases). This CDR3 is built from 16 residues. Trimming stripped 5 bases from V and 0 bases from J, with 14 bases between. Germline V gives CDR1 MNHEY, CDR2 SMNVEV (reference sequence). CDR3 sequence: CASSTVSVLAKNIQYF. Here the CDR3 DNA reads TGTGCCAGCAGTACCGTTAGCGTTCTAGCCAAAAACATTCAGTACTTC.

The chain carries TRBV7-2 and TRBJ2-6; TRBD2 matches 8 bases. The trim removed 5 bases at V and 11 bases at J, leaving 8 bases unmatched. Per the germline V gene, CDR1 is SGHTA and CDR2 is FQGNSA. The CDR3 extends over 14 amino acids. CDR3 protein: CASSRGGGNDVLTF. The CDR3 DNA follows: TGTGCCAGCAGCCGGGGGGGCGGGAACGACGTCCTGACTTTC.

CDR3: CASSSQGGGEAFF. The CDR3 DNA follows: TGCGCCAGCAGCTCCCAGGGGGGCGGTGAAGCTTTCTTT. V gene TRBV5-1 combines with J gene TRBJ1-1; TRBD1 matches at 7 bases. This CDR3 is built from 13 residues. Losses at the gene ends were 3 bases for V and 7 bases for J; bases not matched to a gene: 6. Per the germline V gene, CDR1 is SGHRS and CDR2 is YFSETQ.

V usage is TRBV3-1 (or the pseudogene TRBV3-2) and J usage is TRBJ1-2; 7 positions agree with TRBD1. The germline V gene has CDR1 LGHDT and CDR2 YNNKEL (reference sequence). The length of the CDR3 is 16 residues. V lost 4 bases and J lost 2; bases outside the gene matches: 10. CDR3 sequence: CASSPWTGPENYGYTF. CDR3 nucleotide sequence: TGTGCCAGCAGCCCTTGGACAGGCCCTGAGAACTATGGCTACACCTTC.

J is TRBJ2-3 and V is TRBV12-5; D might be TRBD2 (5 bases). Germline V gene data show CDR1 as LGHNT and CDR2 as FRNRAP. The CDR3 contains 13 residues. V lost 2 bases and J 3 bases, leaving 6 bases between the germline ends. DNA of the CDR3: TGTGCTAGTGGTTTGTCGGGGACAGATACGCAGTATTTT. Its translation: CASGLSGTDTQYF.

The chain links TRBV5-1 to TRBJ2-7; 8 bases map to TRBD1. J lost 5 bases, V lost 4 bases, and 14 bases had no gene match. Per the germline V gene, CDR1 is SGHRS and CDR2 is YFSETQ. This CDR3 region has 16 residues. The DNA of the CDR3 is TGCGCCAGCAGCCCATCGCCCCTGGACAGGGCAAACGAGCAGTACTTC. Amino acid sequence: CASSPSPLDRANEQYF.

This clone was found once. The chain employs TRBV19 and TRBJ1-5, with D unclear. The CDR3 covers 14 residues. V lost 7 bases and J lost 3, with 13 bases in between. Germline loops: CDR1 LNHDA, CDR2 SQIVND (reference sequence). CDR3 region: CASKENPNNQPQHF. CDR3 nucleotide sequence: TGTGCCAGTAAGGAGAACCCTAACAATCAGCCCCAGCATTTT.

The chain employs TRBV5-1 and TRBJ1-4; tentatively, D is TRBD1 (5 bases). This CDR3 spans 14 amino acids. Germline CDR1 reads SGHRS; CDR2 reads YFSETQ. Between the trimmed V and J ends, which lost 5 bases and 7 bases, there was a span of 15 bases. CDR3 in DNA: TGCGCCAGCAGTTCGAGGTCCGACAGTGAAAAACTGTTTTTT. This gives the protein CASSSRSDSEKLFF.

The chain links TRBV3-1 (or the pseudogene TRBV3-2) to TRBJ2-7; the D gene is possibly TRBD2 (6 bases). This CDR3 is built from 15 residues. V lost 0 bases, J lost 3 bases, and 12 bases lay in between. Germline loops: CDR1 LGHDT, CDR2 YNNKEL (reference sequence). The CDR3 DNA reads as TGTGCCAGCAGCCAAGACGGGGGATCCAACTACGAGCAGTACTTC. Amino acids: CASSQDGGSNYEQYF.

This clone has just one count. The rearrangement uses TRBV11-2 and TRBJ2-7; D is unresolved. Per the germline V gene, CDR1 is SGHAT and CDR2 is FQNNGV. This CDR3 has 12 amino acids. Between the trimmed V and J ends, which lost 5 bases and 0 bases, there was a span of 5 bases. CDR3 in amino acids: CASSLYSYEQYF. As DNA, the CDR3 is TGTGCCAGCAGCCTTTACTCCTACGAGCAGTACTTC.

The chain is built from TRBV12-3 or TRBV12-4 and TRBJ1-2; 7 positions agree with TRBD1. J gave up 14 bases and V 7 bases, and 13 bases lay outside the gene matches. The CDR3 is made up of 12 amino acids. The CDR3 here is CASTQTATGLTF. The CDR3 DNA reads TGTGCCAGCACCCAGACGGCGACAGGGTTAACCTTC.

The chain recombines TRBV2 with TRBJ1-5; D may be TRBD1 (6 bases). Per germline, CDR1 SNHLY and CDR2 FYNNEI. The CDR3 is 14 amino acids. Trimming removed 7 bases at V and 11 bases at J, with 21 bases between. CDR3 coding DNA: TGTGCCAGCATTAAGGACAGTGGTGGAATAGCCCAGCATTTT. Protein product: CASIKDSGGIAQHF.

Only one count was recorded for this clone. The chain links TRBV6-5 to TRBJ2-7; weak D call: TRBD1 (6 bases). This CDR3 region has 16 residues. V was pared by 0 bases and J by 0 bases, with 12 bases between. The germline V gene has CDR1 MNHEY and CDR2 SVGAGI. The CDR3 nucleotides read TGTGCCAGCAGTTACTCGATGGCGGACAGCTCCTACGAGCAGTACTTC. Translated, it gives CASSYSMADSSYEQYF.

The chain combines TRBV30 with TRBJ1-2; no clear D. Trimming cost V 3 bases and J 8 bases, with 13 bases left between them. Germline V gene lookup returns CDR1 GTSNPN and CDR2 SVGIG (reference sequence). The CDR3 is 12 residues long. CDR3 region: CAWRASARGYTF. The DNA for the CDR3 is TGTGCCTGGAGGGCCTCCGCGAGGGGCTACACCTTC.

This chain uses TRBV5-1 with TRBJ1-4; no clear D. The germline gives CDR1 SGHRS, CDR2 YFSETQ. This CDR3 comprises 14 residues. The ends were cut back, 3 bases at V and 6 bases at J, with 12 bases in the middle. The DNA of the CDR3 is TGCGCCAGCAGCTCGTCGGTCGGGGATGAAAAACTGTTTTTT. Translation gives CASSSSVGDEKLFF.

V is TRBV4-1 and J is TRBJ2-1; tentatively, D is TRBD2 (5 bases). CDR3 size: 15 residues. The germline CDR1 and CDR2 sequences are MGHRA and YSYEKL. V was shortened by 4 bases and J by 0 bases, with 10 bases between the two germline ends. CDR3 nucleotides: TGCGCCAGCAGCCCGGACTCAAGCTCCTACAATGAGCAGTTCTTC. It yields the protein CASSPDSSSYNEQFF.